A selection of T cell receptor beta chains follows, all from one sample in a study of T cells after yellow fever vaccination. TCRdb reanalysed the 5' RACE reads using MiXCR and keeps one entry per CDR3 protein. This sample has 310,000 or so distinct CDR3 sequences, with roughly 3.5% found just once. Specimen: PBMCs, collected on the day of the yellow fever booster vaccination. These receptor sequences come from a man aged 18-30 years who received the YFV17D yellow fever vaccine. Both conserved end residues are part of each CDR3. The D gene is left open where the match is weak. Where a row states a size, it is once, few, many or the class of an expanded clone; other rows omit it.

many	TRBD2	TRBV7-3	TRBJ2-3	15	TGTGCCAGCAGCGCTAGCGGGGGCAGCACAGATACGCAGTATTTT	CASSASGGSTDTQYF
many	TRBD1	TRBV20-1	TRBJ1-1	15	TGCAGTGCTAGAGATGGGGAAACAGGGGACACTGAAGCTTTCTTT	CSARDGETGDTEAFF
NA	NA	TRBV5-1	TRBJ1-6	14	TGCGCCAGCGGAGAAGGCGGATACAGCTCACCCCTCCACTTT	CASGEGGYSSPLHF
many	TRBD2	TRBV3-1	TRBJ2-2	14	TGTGCCAGCAGCCATTGGACTAGCGACGGGGAGCTGTTTTTT	CASSHWTSDGELFF
few	NA	TRBV4-3	TRBJ1-6	16	TGCGCCAGCAGCCAAGATGGGGCGGGAGGGTTATCACCCCTCCACTTT	CASSQDGAGGLSPLHF
few	NA	TRBV6-5	TRBJ2-2	14	TGTGCCAGCAAGCCGGGACAATCCACCGGGGAGCTGTTTTTT	CASKPGQSTGELFF
many	NA	TRBV6-6	TRBJ1-5	14	TGTGCCAGCAGTTACGGAACAGGATTCCAGCCCCAGCATTTT	CASSYGTGFQPQHF
few	NA	TRBV5-4	TRBJ1-3	15	TGTGCCAGCAGCTTATTCCAGGAGTCAGGAAACACCATATATTTT	CASSLFQESGNTIYF
many	NA	TRBV7-9	TRBJ1-1	15	TGTGCCAGCAGCCGTAGTATCCCCCGGGCTCGGGGAGCTTTCTTT	CASSRSIPRARGAFF
few	NA	TRBV7-8	TRBJ1-2	15	TGTGCCAGCAGCTTAGCTAGGACTCGGAACTATGGCTACACCTTC	CASSLARTRNYGYTF
many	TRBD1	TRBV6-5	TRBJ1-4	17	TGTGCCAGCAGTTACTCGACAGGGACAGGGGGGAATGAAAAACTGTTTTTT	CASSYSTGTGGNEKLFF
few	NA	TRBV7-2	TRBJ1-2	14	TGTGCCAGCAGCTTAAGCTTGGCGCCCTATGGCTACACCTTC	CASSLSLAPYGYTF
many	TRBD1	TRBV6-2/TRBV6-3	TRBJ1-5	14	TGTGCCAGCAGATCACAGGGGGCCAATCAGCCCCAGCATTTT	CASRSQGANQPQHF
few	NA	TRBV12-3/TRBV12-4	TRBJ2-7	14	TGTGCCAGCAGTTTAGGAGCGGCCTTGGACGAGCAGTACTTC	CASSLGAALDEQYF
NA	NA	TRBV3-1	TRBJ1-1	13	TGTGCCAGCAGCCAATCGATCGAGACAGGAGCTTTCTTT	CASSQSIETGAFF
NA	NA	TRBV4-1	TRBJ1-5	16	TGCGCCAGCAGCCAAGAAGGGGGTTGGGGCAATCAGCCCCAGCATTTT	CASSQEGGWGNQPQHF
many	NA	TRBV7-9	TRBJ2-7	14	TGTGCCAGCAGCTCTACAGGCCTCTCCTACGAGCAGTACTTC	CASSSTGLSYEQYF
NA	TRBD1	TRBV6-6	TRBJ1-1	12	TGTGCCAGTCTGACAGGGGGCCGAGAAGCTTTCTTT	CASLTGGREAFF
NA	NA	TRBV6-2/TRBV6-3	TRBJ1-1	14	TGTGCCAGCAGTTATGTACAGATGAACACTGAAGCTTTCTTT	CASSYVQMNTEAFF
NA	NA	TRBV12-3/TRBV12-4	TRBJ1-3	19	TGTGCCAGCAGTTTACCCTACGGAAGGGCCCTTAATATTGAAAACACCATATATTTT	CASSLPYGRALNIENTIYF
many	NA	TRBV5-6	TRBJ2-1	14	TGTGCCAGCAGCTGGACGGGGTACTACAATGAGCAGTTCTTC	CASSWTGYYNEQFF
many	NA	TRBV7-8	TRBJ2-5	14	TGTGCCAGCAGCTTAGCCGGGACGGAAGAGACCCAGTACTTC	CASSLAGTEETQYF